This TCR beta chain derives from a study of identical twins. This clonotype has only a few counts. CDR1 is SGHTA, CDR2 FQGNSA, per germline. The CDR3 is 17 residues long. The ends lost 5 bases at V and 6 bases at J; junction bases unmatched: 15. TCRdb passed the 5' RACE reads through MiXCR, listing each CDR3 protein once. The profile shows roughly 690,000 distinct CDR3 sequences, less than 7% of them singletons. Sequencing was performed on naive T cells sorted from blood. This chain links TRBV7-2 with TRBJ2-7; 11 bases match TRBD1. This clonotype was obtained from a young man in good health. CDR3 residues: CASSPRGQGVVIGEQYF. Here the CDR3 DNA reads TGTGCCAGCAGCCCGAGGGGACAGGGGGTAGTAATCGGCGAGCAGTACTTC.